The 10 T cell receptor beta chains reported below all come from one sample, sequenced in a study of T cells in Graves' hyperthyroidism and ophthalmopathy. RNA transcripts served as the template for amplifying TCR beta CDR3 regions. An initial round of RT-PCR targeting the TCR CDR3 relied on the HTBI primer set. Via MiXCR, TCRdb re-called the multiplex PCR reads, giving one row per CDR3 protein. The table records a few hundred thousand distinct CDR3 sequences, over 15% of them present only once. Sequenced input: blood. These receptors came from a woman aged 18-29 years with Graves' ophthalmopathy.

As to this clonotype: Since a much larger clone is just one base distant, this may be a read error. J is TRBJ2-3 and V is TRBV5-4, with 10 bases matching TRBD2. J was trimmed by 3 bases and V by 4 bases; bases with no gene match: 8. Germline loops: CDR1 SGHNT, CDR2 YYREEE (reference sequence). The CDR3 is 16 residues long. The CDR3 DNA reads as TGTGCCAGCAGCGCCCTAGCGGGGGCCATGACAGATACGCAGTATTTT. It yields the protein CASSALAGAMTDTQYF.

This clonotype was picked up many times. This rearrangement joins TRBV7-3 to TRBJ2-1; possibly TRBD1 for D (5 bases). This CDR3 spans 13 amino acids. V was shortened by 5 bases and J by 6 bases, with 11 bases between the two germline ends. Germline V gene lookup returns CDR1 SGHTA and CDR2 FQGTGA. CDR3 in amino acids: CASSPPDINEQFF. The CDR3 bases are TGTGCCAGCAGCCCCCCGGACATCAATGAGCAGTTCTTC.

The chain joins TRBV20-1 to TRBJ2-1, with 10 bases matching TRBD2. Germline CDR1 is DFQATT and CDR2 is SNEGSKA (reference sequence). The CDR3 sequence is 18 residues long. V lost 7 bases and J lost 8; bases outside the gene matches: 23. As DNA, the CDR3 is TGCAGTGTCCCGGCGGGAGCGGGGGGGCCAGGGATGATCGATGAGCAGTTCTTC. It specifies CSVPAGAGGPGMIDEQFF.

This clonotype was recorded many times. V is TRBV28 and J is TRBJ1-3, with D maybe TRBD1 (5 bases). Germline lookup yields CDR1 MDHEN and CDR2 SYDVKM. V lost 5 bases and J 2 bases, leaving 16 bases between the germline ends. The CDR3 runs 16 residues. The CDR3 here is CASSPLWGTTGNTIYF. CDR3 sequence (DNA): TGTGCCAGCAGTCCCCTCTGGGGGACTACTGGAAACACCATATATTTT. The variable domain in full, completed from reference TRBV28 and TRBJ1-3, reads DVKVTQSSRYLVKRTGEKVFLECVQDMDHENMFWYRQDPGLGLRLIYFSYDVKMKEKGDIPEGYSVSREKKERFSLILESASTNQTSMYLCASSPLWGTTGNTIYFGEGSWLTVV.

To note about this clonotype: The conserved final phenylalanine or tryptophan is absent from the CDR3, which likely points to a read error. This chain connects TRBV24-1 to TRBJ2-2; 7 nucleotides agree with TRBD1. The CDR3 is 14 residues long. Per germline, CDR1 KGHDR and CDR2 SFDVKD. The trim removed 9 bases at V and 0 bases at J, leaving 3 bases unmatched. The CDR3, as DNA: TGTGCCACCGGGGGACAGCCGAACACCGGGGAGCTGTTTTCT. Translating gives CATGGQPNTGELFS.

V is TRBV2 and J is TRBJ1-5; D not certain. The V end lost 5 bases, the J end lost 6 bases, and 11 bases lay between the germline ends. This CDR3 region has 13 residues. The germline gives CDR1 SNHLY, CDR2 FYNNEI. CDR3 DNA sequence: TGTGCCAGCAGTAACTGGGAGGGTCAGCCCCAGCATTTT. Its protein product is CASSNWEGQPQHF.

The J gene is TRBJ2-2, the V gene TRBV6-4, with TRBD2 identical over 10 bases. This CDR3 spans 14 amino acids. CDR1 MRHNA and CDR2 SNTAGT come from the germline V gene. V lost 5 bases to trimming and J lost 3 bases; unmatched junction nucleotides: 0. The CDR3 coding sequence is TGTGCCAGCAGTAGCGGGAGGGACACCGGGGAGCTGTTTTTT. Its protein product is CASSSGRDTGELFF.

This clonotype has at least ten counts. V gene TRBV20-1 combines with J gene TRBJ1-2; TRBD1 matches at 7 bases. The germline CDR1 and CDR2 sequences are DFQATT and SNEGSKA (reference sequence). J lost 7 bases, V lost 6 bases, and 14 bases had no gene match. The CDR3 sequence is 14 residues long. CDR3 coding DNA: TGCAGTGCGCCGGGACAGTTACCCCCACCTGGCTACACCTTC. Amino acids: CSAPGQLPPPGYTF.

This chain connects TRBV5-1 to TRBJ2-1; D is perhaps TRBD1 or TRBD2 (6 bases each). V lost 3 bases, J lost 0 bases, and 10 bases lay in between. The CDR3 is made up of 15 amino acids. The germline V gene encodes CDR1 SGHRS and CDR2 YFSETQ. CDR3 bases: TGCGCCAGCAGCTGGGGGGCAGGCTCCTACAATGAGCAGTTCTTC. Amino acids: CASSWGAGSYNEQFF.

Ten or more counts support this clonotype. CDR3 DNA: TGCAGTGCTAGACAGGGAGCCGGAGGAGGGGAGACCCAGTACTTC. As protein: CSARQGAGGGETQYF. The V call is TRBV20-1, the J call TRBJ2-5; weak D call: TRBD2 (6 bases). Germline-derived CDR1 and CDR2 are DFQATT and SNEGSKA (reference sequence). This CDR3 comprises 15 residues. Deletions cut 2 bases from V and 5 bases from J, with 18 bases between.